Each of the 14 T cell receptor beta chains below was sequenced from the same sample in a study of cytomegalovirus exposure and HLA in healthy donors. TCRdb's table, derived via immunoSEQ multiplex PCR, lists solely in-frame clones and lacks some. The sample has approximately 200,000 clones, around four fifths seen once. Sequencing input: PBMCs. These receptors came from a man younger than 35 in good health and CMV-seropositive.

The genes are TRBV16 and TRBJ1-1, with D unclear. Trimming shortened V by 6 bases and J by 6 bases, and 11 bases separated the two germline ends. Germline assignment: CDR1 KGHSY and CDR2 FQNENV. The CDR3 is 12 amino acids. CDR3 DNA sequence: TGTGCCAGCAGAAGGCAGGATCCTGAAGCTTTCTTT. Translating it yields CASRRQDPEAFF. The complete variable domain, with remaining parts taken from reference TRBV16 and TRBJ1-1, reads GEEVAQTPKHLVRGEGQKAKLYCAPIKGHSYVFWYQQVLKNEFKFLISFQNENVFDETGMPKERFSAKCLPNSPCSLEIQATKLEDSAVYFCASRRQDPEAFFGQGTRLTVV.

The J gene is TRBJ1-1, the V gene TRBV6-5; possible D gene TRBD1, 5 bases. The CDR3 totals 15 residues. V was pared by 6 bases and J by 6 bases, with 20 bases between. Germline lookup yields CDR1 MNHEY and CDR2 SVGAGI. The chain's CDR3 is CASSTWGVVSSEAFF. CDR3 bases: TGTGCCAGCAGCACGTGGGGGGTGGTTTCTTCTGAAGCTTTCTTT.

The CDR3 loop reads CASSSGPGQKFNQYF. In DNA form, the CDR3 reads TGTGCCAGCAGCTCCGGTCCGGGACAGAAATTCAACCAGTACTTC. The rearrangement uses TRBV11-2 and TRBJ2-5; TRBD1 matches at 7 bases. With 4 bases clipped from V and 10 bases from J, the junction kept 15 bases outside the gene matches. The CDR3 is made up of 15 amino acids. The V gene's germline CDR1 is SGHAT and CDR2 FQNNGV.

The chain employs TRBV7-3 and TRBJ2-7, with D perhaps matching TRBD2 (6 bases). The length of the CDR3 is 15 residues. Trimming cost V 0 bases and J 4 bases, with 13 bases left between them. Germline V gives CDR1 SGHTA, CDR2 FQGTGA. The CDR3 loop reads CASSLTPGSSYEQYF. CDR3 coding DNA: TGTGCCAGCAGCTTAACTCCCGGGAGCAGTTACGAGCAGTACTTC.

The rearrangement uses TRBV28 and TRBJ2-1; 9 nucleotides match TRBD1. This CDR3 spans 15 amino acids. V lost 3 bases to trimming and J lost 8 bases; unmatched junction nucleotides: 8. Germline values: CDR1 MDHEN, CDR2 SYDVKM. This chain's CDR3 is CASSFAVQGAHEQFF. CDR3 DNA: TGTGCCAGCAGTTTTGCGGTACAGGGGGCGCATGAGCAGTTCTTC. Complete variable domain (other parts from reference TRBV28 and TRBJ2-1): DVKVTQSSRYLVKRTGEKVFLECVQDMDHENMFWYRQDPGLGLRLIYFSYDVKMKEKGDIPEGYSVSREKKERFSLILESASTNQTSMYLCASSFAVQGAHEQFFGPGTRLTVL.

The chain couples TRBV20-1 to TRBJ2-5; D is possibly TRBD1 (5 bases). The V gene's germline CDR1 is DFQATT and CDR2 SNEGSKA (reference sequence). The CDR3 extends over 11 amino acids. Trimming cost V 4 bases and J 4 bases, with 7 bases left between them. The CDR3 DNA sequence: TGCAGTGCTACAAGGGGAGAGACCCAGTACTTC. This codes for CSATRGETQYF.

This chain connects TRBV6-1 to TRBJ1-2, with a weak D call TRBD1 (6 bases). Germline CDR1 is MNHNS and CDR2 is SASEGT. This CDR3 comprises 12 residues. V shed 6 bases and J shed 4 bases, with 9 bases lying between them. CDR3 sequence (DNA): TGTGCCAGCAGAATGGACAGCTATGGCTACACCTTC. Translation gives CASRMDSYGYTF.

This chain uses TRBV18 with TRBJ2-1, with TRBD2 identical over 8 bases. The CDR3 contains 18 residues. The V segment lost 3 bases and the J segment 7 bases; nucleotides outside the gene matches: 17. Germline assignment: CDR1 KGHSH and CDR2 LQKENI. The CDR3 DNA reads TGTGCCAGCTCACCCGTCCAACCCTCCGGGACTAGGGGTAATGAGCAGTTCTTC. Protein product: CASSPVQPSGTRGNEQFF.

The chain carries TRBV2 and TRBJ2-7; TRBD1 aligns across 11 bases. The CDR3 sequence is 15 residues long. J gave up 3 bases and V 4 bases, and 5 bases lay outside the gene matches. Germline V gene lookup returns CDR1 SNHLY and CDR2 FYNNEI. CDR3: CASSGWDRGVYEQYF. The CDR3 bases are TGTGCCAGCAGTGGGTGGGACAGGGGGGTCTACGAGCAGTACTTC.

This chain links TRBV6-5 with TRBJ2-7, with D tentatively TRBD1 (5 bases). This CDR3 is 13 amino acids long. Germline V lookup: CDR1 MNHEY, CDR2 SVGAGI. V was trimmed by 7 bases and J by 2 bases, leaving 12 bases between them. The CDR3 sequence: CASKTTGTYEQYF. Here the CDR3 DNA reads TGTGCCAGCAAAACTACAGGAACCTACGAGCAGTACTTC.

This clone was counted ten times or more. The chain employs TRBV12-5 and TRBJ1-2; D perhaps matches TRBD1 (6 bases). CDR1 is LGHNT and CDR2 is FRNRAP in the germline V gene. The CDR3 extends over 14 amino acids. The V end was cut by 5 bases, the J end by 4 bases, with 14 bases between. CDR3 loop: CASGPPDRPYGYTF. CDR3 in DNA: TGTGCTAGTGGTCCCCCCGACAGGCCCTATGGCTACACCTTC.

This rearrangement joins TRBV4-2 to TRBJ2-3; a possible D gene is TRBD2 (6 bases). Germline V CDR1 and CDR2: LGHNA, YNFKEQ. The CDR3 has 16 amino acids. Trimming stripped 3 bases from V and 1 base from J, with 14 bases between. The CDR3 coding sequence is TGTGCCAGCAGCCAGAACGTCCCTAGCGGCACAGATACGCAGTATTTT. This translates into CASSQNVPSGTDTQYF.

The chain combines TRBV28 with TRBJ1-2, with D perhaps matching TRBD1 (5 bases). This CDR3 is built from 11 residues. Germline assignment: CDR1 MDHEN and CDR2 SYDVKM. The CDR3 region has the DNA TGTGCGGGGGGGGGACGGGCTGGCTACACCTTC. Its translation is CAGGGRAGYTF.

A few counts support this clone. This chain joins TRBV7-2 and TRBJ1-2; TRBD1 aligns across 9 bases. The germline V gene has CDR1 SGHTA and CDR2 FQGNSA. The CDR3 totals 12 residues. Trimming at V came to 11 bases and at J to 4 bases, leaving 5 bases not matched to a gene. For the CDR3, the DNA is TGTGCCCTGGGGGACAGGGCCTATGGCTACACCTTC. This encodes CALGDRAYGYTF.